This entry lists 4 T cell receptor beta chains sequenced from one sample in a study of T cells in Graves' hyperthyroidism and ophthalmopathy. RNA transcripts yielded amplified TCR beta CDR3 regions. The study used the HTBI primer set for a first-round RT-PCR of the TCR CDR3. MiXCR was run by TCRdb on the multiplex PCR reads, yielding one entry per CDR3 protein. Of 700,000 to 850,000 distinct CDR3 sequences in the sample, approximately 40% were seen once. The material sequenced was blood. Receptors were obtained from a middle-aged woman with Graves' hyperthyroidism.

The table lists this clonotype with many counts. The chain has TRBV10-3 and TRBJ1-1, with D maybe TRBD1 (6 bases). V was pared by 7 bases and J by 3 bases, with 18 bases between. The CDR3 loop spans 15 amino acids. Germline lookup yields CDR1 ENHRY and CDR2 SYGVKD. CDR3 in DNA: TGTGCCATCAAGGGGATGGACAGATATGACACTGAAGCTTTCTTT. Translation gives CAIKGMDRYDTEAFF.

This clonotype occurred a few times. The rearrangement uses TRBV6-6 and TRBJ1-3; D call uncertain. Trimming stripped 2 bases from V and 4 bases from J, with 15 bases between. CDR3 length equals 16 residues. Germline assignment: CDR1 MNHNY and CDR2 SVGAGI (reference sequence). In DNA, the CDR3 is TGTGCCAGCAGTTACGAGGCCGTCGGGTCAGGAAACACCATATATTTT. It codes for CASSYEAVGSGNTIYF.

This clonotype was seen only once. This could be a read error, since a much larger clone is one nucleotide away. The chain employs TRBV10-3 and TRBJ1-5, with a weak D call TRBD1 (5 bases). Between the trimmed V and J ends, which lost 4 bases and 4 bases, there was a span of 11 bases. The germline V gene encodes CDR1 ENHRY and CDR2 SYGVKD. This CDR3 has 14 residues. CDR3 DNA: TGTGCCATCAGTGTACGACAGTTAAATCAGCCCCAGCATTTT. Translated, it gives CAISVRQLNQPQHF.

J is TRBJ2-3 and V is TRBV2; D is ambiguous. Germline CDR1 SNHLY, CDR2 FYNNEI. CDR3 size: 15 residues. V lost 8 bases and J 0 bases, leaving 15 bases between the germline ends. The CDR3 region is CASHPPLISTDTQYF. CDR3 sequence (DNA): TGTGCCAGCCACCCCCCTTTAATCAGCACAGATACGCAGTATTTT.